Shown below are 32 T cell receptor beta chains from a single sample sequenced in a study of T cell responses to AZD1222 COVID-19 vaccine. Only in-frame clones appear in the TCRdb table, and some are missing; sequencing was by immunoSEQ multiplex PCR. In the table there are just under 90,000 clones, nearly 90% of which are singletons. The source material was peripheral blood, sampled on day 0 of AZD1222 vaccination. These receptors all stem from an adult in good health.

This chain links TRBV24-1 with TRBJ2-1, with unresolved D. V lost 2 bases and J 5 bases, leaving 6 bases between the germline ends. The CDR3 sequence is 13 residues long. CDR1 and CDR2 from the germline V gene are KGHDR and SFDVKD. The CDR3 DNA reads TGTGCCACCAGTGATTATTACAACAATGAGCAGTTCTTC. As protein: CATSDYYNNEQFF.

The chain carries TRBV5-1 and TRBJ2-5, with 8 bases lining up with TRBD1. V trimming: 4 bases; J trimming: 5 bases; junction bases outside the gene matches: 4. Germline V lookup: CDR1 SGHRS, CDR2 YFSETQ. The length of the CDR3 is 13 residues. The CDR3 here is CASSGQGMETQYF. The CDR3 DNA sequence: TGCGCCAGCAGCGGACAGGGAATGGAGACCCAGTACTTC.

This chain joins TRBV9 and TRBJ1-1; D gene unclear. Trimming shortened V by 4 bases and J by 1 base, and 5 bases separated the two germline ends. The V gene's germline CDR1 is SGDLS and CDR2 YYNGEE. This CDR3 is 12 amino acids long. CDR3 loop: CASSQQNTEAFF. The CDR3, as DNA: TGTGCCAGCAGCCAACAGAACACTGAAGCTTTCTTT.

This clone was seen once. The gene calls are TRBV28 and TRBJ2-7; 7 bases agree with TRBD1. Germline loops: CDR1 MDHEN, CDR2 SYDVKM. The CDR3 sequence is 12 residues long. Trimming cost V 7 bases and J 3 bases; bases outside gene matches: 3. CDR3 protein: CASMTGFYEQYF. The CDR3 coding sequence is TGTGCCAGCATGACAGGGTTCTACGAGCAGTACTTC.

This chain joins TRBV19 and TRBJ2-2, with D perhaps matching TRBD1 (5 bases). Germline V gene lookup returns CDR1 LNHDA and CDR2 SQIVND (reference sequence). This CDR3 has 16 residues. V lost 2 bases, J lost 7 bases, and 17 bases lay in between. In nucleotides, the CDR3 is TGTGCCAGTAGTATAAGGCAGGGAAGGGGTGTCGGGGAGCTGTTTTTT. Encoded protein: CASSIRQGRGVGELFF. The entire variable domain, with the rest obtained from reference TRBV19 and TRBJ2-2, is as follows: DGGITQSPKYLFRKEGQNVTLSCEQNLNHDAMYWYRQDPGQGLRLIYYSQIVNDFQKGDIAEGYSVSREKKESFPLTVTSAQKNPTAFYLCASSIRQGRGVGELFFGEGSRLTVL.

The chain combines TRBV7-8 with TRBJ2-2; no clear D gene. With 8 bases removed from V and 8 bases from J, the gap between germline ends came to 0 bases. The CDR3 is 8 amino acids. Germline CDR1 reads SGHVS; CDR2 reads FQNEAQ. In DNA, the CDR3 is TGTGCCAGCGGGGAGCTGTTTTTT. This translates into CASGELFF.

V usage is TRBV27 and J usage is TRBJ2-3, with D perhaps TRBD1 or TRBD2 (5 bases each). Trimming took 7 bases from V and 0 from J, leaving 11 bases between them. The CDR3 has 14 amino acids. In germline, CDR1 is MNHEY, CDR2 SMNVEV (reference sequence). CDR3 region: CASKPEGSTDTQYF. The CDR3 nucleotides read TGTGCCAGCAAGCCCGAGGGGAGCACAGATACGCAGTATTTT.

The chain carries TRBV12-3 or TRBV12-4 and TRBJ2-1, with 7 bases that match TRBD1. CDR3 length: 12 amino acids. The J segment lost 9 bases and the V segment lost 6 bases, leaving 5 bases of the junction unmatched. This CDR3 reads CASRGQAGEQFF. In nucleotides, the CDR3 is TGTGCCAGCAGAGGACAGGCGGGTGAGCAGTTCTTC.

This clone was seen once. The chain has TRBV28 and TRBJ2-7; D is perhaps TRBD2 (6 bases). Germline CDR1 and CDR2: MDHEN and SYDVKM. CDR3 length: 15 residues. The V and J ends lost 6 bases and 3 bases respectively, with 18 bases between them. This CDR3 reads CASSDSGSGSYEQYF. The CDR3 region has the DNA TGTGCCAGCAGCGATAGCGGTAGCGGAAGCTACGAGCAGTACTTC.

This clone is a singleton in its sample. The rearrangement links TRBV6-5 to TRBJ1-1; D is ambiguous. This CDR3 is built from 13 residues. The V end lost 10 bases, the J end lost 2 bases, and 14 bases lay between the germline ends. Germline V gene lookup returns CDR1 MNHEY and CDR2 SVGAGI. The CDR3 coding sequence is TGTGCCACCATGTTGGAGGAAAACACTGAAGCTTTCTTT. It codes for CATMLEENTEAFF.

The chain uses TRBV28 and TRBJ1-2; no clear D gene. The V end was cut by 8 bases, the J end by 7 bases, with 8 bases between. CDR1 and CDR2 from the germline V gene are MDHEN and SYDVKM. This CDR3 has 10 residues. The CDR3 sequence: CASGVGGYTF. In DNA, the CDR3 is TGTGCCAGCGGTGTGGGTGGCTACACCTTC.

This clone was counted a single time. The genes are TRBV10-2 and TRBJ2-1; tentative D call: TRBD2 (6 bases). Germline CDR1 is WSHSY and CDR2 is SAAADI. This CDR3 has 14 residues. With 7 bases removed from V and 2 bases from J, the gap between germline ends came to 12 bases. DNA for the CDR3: TGCGCCAGCACCCCACTAGCCCCCTACAATGAGCAGTTCTTC. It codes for CASTPLAPYNEQFF.

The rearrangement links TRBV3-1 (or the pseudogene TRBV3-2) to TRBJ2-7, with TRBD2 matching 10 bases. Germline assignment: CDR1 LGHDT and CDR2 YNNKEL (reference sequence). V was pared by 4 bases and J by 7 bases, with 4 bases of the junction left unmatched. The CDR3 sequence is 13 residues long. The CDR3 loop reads CASSRGLAWEQYF. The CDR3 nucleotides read TGTGCCAGCAGCCGGGGACTAGCGTGGGAGCAGTACTTC.

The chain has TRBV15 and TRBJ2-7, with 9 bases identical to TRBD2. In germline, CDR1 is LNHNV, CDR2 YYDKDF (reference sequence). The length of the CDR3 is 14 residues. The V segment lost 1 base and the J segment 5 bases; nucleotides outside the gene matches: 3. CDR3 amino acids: CATSRVAGVNEQYF. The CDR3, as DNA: TGTGCCACCAGCAGAGTAGCGGGAGTGAACGAGCAGTACTTC.

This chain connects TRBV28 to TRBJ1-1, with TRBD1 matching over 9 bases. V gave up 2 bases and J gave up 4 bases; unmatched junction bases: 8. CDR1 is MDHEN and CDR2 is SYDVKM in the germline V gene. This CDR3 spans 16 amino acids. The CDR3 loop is CASSLETGGWVTEAFF. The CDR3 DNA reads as TGTGCCAGCAGTTTAGAGACAGGGGGTTGGGTCACTGAAGCTTTCTTT.

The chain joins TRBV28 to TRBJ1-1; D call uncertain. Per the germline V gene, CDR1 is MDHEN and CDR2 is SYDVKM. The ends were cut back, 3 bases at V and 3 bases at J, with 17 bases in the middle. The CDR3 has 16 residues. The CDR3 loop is CASSLGFYRRDTEAFF. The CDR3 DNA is TGTGCCAGCAGTTTGGGGTTTTACCGGAGGGACACTGAAGCTTTCTTT.

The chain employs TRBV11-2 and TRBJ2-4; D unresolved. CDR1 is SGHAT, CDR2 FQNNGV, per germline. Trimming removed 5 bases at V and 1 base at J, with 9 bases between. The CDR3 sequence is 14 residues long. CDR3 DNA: TGTGCCAGCAGCGCATCCGGGGCCAAAAACATTCAGTACTTC. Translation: CASSASGAKNIQYF.

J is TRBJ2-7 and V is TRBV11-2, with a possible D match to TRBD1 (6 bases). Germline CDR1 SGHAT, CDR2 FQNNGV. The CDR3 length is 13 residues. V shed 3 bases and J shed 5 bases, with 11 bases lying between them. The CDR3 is CASSLDRAHEQYF. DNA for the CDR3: TGTGCCAGCAGCTTGGACAGAGCCCACGAGCAGTACTTC. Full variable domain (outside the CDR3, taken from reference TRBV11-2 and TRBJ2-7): EAGVAQSPRYKIIEKRQSVAFWCNPISGHATLYWYQQILGQGPKLLIQFQNNGVVDDSQLPKDRFSAERLKGVDSTLKIQPAKLEDSAVYLCASSLDRAHEQYFGPGTRLTVT.

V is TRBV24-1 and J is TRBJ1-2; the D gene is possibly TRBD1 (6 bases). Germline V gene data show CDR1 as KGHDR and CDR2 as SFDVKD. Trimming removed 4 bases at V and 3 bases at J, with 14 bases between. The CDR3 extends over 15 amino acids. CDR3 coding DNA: TGTGCCACCAGTGACCGGACAGCCTCTTACTATGGCTACACCTTC. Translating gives CATSDRTASYYGYTF.

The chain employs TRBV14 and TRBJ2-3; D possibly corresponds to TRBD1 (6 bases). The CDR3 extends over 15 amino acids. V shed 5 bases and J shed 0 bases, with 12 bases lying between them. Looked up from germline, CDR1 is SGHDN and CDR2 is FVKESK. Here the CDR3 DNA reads TGTGCCAGCAGCGAACAGGGAATGAGCACAGATACGCAGTATTTT. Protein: CASSEQGMSTDTQYF.

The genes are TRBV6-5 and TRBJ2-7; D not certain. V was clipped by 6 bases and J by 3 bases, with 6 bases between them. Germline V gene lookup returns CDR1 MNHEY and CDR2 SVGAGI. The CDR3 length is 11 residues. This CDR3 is CASSDNYEQYF. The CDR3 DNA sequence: TGTGCCAGCAGCGACAACTACGAGCAGTACTTC.

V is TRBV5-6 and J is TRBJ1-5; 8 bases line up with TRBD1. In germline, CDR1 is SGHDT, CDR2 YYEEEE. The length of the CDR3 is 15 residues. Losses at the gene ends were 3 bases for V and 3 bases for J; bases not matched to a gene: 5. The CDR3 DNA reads TGTGCCAGCAGCTCCCGGGACAGGCCCAATCAGCCCCAGCATTTT. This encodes CASSSRDRPNQPQHF. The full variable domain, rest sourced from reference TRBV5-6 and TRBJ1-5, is DAGVTQSPTHLIKTRGQQVTLRCSPKSGHDTVSWYQQALGQGPQFIFQYYEEEERQRGNFPDRFSGHQFPNYSSELNVNALLLGDSALYLCASSSRDRPNQPQHFGDGTRLSIL.

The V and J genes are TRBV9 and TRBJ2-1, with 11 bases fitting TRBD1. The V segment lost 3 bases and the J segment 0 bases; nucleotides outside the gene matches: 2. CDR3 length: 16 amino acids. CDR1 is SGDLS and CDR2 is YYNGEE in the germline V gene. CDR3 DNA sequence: TGTGCCAGCAGCGAGGGACAGGGGGGCTCCTACAATGAGCAGTTCTTC. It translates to CASSEGQGGSYNEQFF.

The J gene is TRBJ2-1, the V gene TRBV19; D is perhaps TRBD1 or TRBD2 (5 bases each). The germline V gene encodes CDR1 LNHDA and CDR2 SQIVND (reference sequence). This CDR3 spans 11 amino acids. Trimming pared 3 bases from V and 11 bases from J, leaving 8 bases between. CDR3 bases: TGTGCCAGTAGTATGGGACCCCAGCAGTTCTTC. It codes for CASSMGPQQFF.

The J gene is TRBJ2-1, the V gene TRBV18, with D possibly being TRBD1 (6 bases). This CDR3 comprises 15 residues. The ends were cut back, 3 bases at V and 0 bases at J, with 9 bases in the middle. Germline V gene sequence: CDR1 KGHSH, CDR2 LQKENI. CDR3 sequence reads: CASSPLQGSYNEQFF. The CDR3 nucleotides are TGTGCCAGCTCACCTCTACAGGGCTCCTACAATGAGCAGTTCTTC.

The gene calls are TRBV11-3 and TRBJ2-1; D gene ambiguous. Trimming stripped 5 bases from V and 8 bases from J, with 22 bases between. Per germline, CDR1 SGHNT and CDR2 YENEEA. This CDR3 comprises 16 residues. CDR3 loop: CASSLGPDNEIHEQFF. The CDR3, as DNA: TGTGCCAGCAGCCTAGGGCCAGACAATGAGATTCATGAGCAGTTCTTC.

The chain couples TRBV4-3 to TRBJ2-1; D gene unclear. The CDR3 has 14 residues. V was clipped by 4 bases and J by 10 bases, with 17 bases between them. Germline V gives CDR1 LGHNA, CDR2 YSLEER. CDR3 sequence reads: CASSPETLTWEQFF. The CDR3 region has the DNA TGCGCCAGCAGCCCTGAGACTTTGACGTGGGAGCAGTTCTTC.

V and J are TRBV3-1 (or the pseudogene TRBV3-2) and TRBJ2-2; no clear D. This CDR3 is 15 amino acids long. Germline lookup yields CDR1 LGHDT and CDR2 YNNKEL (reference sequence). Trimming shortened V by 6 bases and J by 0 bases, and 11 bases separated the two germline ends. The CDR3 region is CASRQTRTNTGELFF. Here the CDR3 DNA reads TGTGCCAGCAGACAGACACGGACGAACACCGGGGAGCTGTTTTTT.

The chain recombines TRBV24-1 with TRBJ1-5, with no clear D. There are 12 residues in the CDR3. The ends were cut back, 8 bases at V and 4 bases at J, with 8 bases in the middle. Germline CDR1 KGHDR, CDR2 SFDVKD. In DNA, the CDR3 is TGTGCCACCAAGGGTACAAATCAGCCCCAGCATTTT. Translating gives CATKGTNQPQHF.

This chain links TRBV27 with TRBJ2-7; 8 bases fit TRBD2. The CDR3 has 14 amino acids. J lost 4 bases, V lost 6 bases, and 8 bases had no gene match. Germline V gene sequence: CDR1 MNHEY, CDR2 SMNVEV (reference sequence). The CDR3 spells CASRRAGDGYEQYF. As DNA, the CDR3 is TGTGCCAGCAGGAGAGCGGGAGACGGGTACGAGCAGTACTTC.

CDR3 in amino acids: CASSYPVETQYF. CDR3 in DNA: TGTGCCAGCAGTTACCCCGTAGAGACCCAGTACTTC. The rearrangement uses TRBV6-2 or TRBV6-3 and TRBJ2-5, with D unclear. V lost 2 bases and J lost 4, with 5 bases in between. The CDR3 length is 12 residues. Germline assignment: CDR1 MNHEY and CDR2 SVGEGT.

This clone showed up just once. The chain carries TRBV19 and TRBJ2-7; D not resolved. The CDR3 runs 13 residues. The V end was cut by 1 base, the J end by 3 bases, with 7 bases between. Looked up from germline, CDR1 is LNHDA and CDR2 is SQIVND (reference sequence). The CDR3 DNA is TGTGCCAGTAGTATAGGGTCAAACTACGAGCAGTACTTC. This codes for CASSIGSNYEQYF.